This paragraph reports one T cell receptor beta chain. Its matching antigen is unknown. Each patient was aged 18 to 65 and had newly diagnosed hyperthyroidism of under 2 months' duration. Thyroid ultrasound, orbital computed tomography, clinical symptoms, and serum thyroxine and TRAb underpinned diagnoses. Amplified TCR beta CDR3 regions derived from RNA transcripts. TCR CDR3 underwent first-round RT-PCR with the HTBI primer set. TCRdb analysed the multiplex PCR reads with MiXCR anew, one entry per CDR3 protein. The sample lists under 550,000 distinct CDR3 sequences, roughly 15% occurring once. This specimen comes from a study of T cells in Graves' hyperthyroidism and ophthalmopathy. Overall study findings and caveats: The model identified upcoming ophthalmopathy a median about 7.1 months ahead of onset. Blood held most thyroid clonotypes expanded above 0.001 frequency.

The V gene end was trimmed by 8 bases and the J gene end by 4 bases; junction bases not matched to a gene: 16. The germline V gene has CDR1 SGDLS and CDR2 YYNGEE. CDR3 size: 16 residues. The chain combines TRBV9 with TRBJ1-2; TRBD1 matches 8 bases. This clonotype originated in a woman between 18 and 29 years old with Graves' hyperthyroidism. Source material: blood. The CDR3 coding sequence is TGTGCCAGTACCCGAAGTGGGACAGGAATTTCCTATGGCTACACCTTC. Translated: CASTRSGTGISYGYTF.